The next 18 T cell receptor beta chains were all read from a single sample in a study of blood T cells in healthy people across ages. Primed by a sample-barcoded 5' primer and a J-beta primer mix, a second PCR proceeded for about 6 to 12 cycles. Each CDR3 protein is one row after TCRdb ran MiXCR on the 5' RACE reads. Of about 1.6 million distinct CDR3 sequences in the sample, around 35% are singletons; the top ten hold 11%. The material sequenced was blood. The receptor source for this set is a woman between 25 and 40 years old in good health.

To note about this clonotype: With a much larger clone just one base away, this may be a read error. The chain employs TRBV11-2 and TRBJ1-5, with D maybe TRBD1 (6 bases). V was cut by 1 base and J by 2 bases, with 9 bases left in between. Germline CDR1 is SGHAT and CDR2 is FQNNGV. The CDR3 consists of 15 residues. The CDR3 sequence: CASSLGSGGNQPQHF. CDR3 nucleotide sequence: TGTGCCAGCAGCTTAGGGTCAGGGGGCAATCAGCCCCAGCATTTT.

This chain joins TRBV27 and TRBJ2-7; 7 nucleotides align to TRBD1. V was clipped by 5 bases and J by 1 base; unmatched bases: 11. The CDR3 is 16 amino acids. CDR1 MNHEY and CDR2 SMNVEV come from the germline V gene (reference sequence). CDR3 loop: CASSAKTGVPSYEQYF. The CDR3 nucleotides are TGTGCCAGCAGTGCGAAAACAGGGGTTCCGTCCTACGAGCAGTACTTC.

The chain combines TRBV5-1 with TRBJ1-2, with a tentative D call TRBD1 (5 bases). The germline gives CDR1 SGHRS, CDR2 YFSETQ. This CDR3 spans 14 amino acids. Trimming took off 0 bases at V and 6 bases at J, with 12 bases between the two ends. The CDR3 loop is CASSLDQGWDGYTF. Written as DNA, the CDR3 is TGCGCCAGCAGCTTGGACCAGGGTTGGGATGGCTACACCTTC.

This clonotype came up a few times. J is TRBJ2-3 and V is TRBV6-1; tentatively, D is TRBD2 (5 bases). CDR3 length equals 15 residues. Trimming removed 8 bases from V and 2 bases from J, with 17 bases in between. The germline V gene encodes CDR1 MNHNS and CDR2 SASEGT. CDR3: CASVRQIRDTDTQYF. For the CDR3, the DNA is TGTGCCAGCGTACGTCAAATTCGGGACACAGATACGCAGTATTTT.

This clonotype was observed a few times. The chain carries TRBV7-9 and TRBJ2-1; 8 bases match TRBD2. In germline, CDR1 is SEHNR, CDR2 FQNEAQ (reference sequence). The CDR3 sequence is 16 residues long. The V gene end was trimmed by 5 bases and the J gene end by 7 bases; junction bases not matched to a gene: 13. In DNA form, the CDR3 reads TGTGCCAGCAGCCCCTCGGAAACGGGGGGGCATAATGAGCAGTTCTTC. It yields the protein CASSPSETGGHNEQFF.

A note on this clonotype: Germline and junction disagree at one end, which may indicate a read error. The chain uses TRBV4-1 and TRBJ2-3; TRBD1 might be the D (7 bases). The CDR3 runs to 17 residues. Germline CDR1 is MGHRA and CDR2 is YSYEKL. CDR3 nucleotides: TGCGCCAGCAGCACCCGGACAGGTCCCACTAGCACACATACGCAGTATTTT. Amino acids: CASSTRTGPTSTHTQYF.

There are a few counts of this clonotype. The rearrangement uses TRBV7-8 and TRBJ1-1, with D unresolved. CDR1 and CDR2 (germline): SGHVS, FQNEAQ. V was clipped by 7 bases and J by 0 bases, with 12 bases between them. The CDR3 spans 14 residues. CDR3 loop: CASTIGPMNTEAFF. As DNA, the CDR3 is TGTGCCAGCACCATAGGCCCTATGAACACTGAAGCTTTCTTT.

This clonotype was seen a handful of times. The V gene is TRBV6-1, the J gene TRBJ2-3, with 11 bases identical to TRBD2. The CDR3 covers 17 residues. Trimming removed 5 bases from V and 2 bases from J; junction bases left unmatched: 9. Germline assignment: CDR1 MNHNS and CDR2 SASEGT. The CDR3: CASSQTGLAGDTDTQYF. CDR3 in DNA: TGTGCCAGCAGTCAAACCGGACTAGCGGGCGACACAGATACGCAGTATTTT.

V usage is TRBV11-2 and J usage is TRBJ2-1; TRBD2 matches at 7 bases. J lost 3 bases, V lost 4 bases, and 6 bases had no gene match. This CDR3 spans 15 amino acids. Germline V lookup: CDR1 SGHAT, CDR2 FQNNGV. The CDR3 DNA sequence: TGTGCCAGCAGCTCCGCCGGGAGGTTCTACAATGAGCAGTTCTTC. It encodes CASSSAGRFYNEQFF.

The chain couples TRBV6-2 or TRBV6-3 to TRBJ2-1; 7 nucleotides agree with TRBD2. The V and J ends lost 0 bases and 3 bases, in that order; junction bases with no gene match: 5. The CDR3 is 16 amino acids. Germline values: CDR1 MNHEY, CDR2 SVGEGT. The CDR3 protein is CASSYSGSGFYNEQFF. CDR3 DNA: TGTGCCAGCAGTTACTCAGGTAGCGGGTTCTACAATGAGCAGTTCTTC.

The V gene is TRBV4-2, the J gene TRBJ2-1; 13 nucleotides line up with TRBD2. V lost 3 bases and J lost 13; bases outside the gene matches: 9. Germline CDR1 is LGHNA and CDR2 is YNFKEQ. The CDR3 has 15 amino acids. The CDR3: CASSQILAGGPVQFF. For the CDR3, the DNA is TGTGCCAGCAGCCAGATACTAGCGGGAGGGCCAGTACAGTTCTTC.

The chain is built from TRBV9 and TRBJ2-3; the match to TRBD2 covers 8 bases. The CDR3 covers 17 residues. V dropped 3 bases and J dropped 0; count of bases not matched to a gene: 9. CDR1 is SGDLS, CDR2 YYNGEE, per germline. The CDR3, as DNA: TGTGCCAGCAGCGCTACCGCACTAGCGGATAGCACAGATACGCAGTATTTT. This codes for CASSATALADSTDTQYF.

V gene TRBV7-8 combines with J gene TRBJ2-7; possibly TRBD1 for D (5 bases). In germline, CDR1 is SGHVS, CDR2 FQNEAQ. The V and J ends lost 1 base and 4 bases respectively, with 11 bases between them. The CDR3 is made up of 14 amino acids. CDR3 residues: CASSLVDNPYEQYF. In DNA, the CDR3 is TGTGCCAGCAGCTTAGTGGACAACCCATACGAGCAGTACTTC.

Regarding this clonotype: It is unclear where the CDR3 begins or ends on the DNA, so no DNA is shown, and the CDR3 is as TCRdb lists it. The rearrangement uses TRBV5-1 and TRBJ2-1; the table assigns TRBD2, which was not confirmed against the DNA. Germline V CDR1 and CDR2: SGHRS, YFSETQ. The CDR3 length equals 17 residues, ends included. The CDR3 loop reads CASSLPVAGGAGGEEFF.

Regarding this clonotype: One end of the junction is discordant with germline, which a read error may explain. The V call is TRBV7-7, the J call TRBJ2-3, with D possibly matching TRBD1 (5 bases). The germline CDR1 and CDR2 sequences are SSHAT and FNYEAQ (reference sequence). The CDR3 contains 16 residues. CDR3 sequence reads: CASSPSLGRVTETQYF. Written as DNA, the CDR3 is TGTGCCAGCAGCCCGAGTCTTGGAAGGGTGACAGAAACGCAGTATTTT.

The CDR3 loop reads CASSGAFGGGQYF. The CDR3 DNA sequence: TGTGCCAGCAGCGGGGCTTTCGGGGGCGGGCAGTACTTC. The V call is TRBV9, the J call TRBJ2-5; tentatively, D is TRBD1 or TRBD2 (6 bases each). Germline-derived CDR1 and CDR2 are SGDLS and YYNGEE. The V end lost 3 bases, the J end lost 11 bases, and 17 bases lay between the germline ends. The CDR3 is made up of 13 amino acids. Combining the CDR3 with reference TRBV9 and TRBJ2-5 gives the whole variable domain DSGVTQTPKHLITATGQRVTLRCSPRSGDLSVYWYQQSLDQGLQFLIQYYNGEERAKGNILERFSAQQFPDLHSELNLSSLELGDSALYFCASSGAFGGGQYFGPGTRLLVL.

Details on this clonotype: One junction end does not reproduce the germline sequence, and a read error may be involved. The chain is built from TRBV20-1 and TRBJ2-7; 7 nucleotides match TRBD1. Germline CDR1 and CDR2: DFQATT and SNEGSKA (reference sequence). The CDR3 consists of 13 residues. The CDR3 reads CSMPWTGRYEQYF. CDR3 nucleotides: TGTAGCATGCCGTGGACAGGTCGGTACGAGCAGTACTTC.

CDR3 in amino acids: CACPRRGSSYEQYF. The CDR3, as DNA: TGTGCCTGCCCACGACGGGGGAGCTCCTACGAGCAGTACTTC. The chain couples TRBV30 to TRBJ2-7; D perhaps matches TRBD2 (6 bases). V was cut by 6 bases and J by 0 bases, with 15 bases left in between. Germline-derived CDR1 and CDR2 are GTSNPN and SVGIG (reference sequence). The CDR3 is 14 amino acids. The complete variable domain, with remaining parts taken from reference TRBV30 and TRBJ2-7, reads SQTIHQWPATLVQPVGSPLSLECTVEGTSNPNLYWYRQAAGRGLQLLFYSVGIGQISSEVPQNLSASRPQDRQFILSSKKLLLSDSGFYLCACPRRGSSYEQYFGPGTRLTVT.